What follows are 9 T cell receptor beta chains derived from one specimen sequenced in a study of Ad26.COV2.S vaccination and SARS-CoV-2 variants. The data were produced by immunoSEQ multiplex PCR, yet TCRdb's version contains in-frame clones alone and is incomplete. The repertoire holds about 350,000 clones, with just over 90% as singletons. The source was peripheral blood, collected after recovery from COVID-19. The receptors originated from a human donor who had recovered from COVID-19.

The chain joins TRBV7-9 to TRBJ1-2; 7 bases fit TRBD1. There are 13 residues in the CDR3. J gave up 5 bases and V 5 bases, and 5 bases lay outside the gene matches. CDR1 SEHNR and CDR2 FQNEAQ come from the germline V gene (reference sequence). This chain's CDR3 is CASSRGQRYGYTF. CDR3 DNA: TGTGCCAGCAGCCGGGGACAGCGGTATGGCTACACCTTC. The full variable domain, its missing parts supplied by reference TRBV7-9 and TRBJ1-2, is DTGVSQNPRHKITKRGQNVTFRCDPISEHNRLYWYRQTLGQGPEFLTYFQNEAQLEKSRLLSDRFSAERPKGSFSTLEIQRTEQGDSAMYLCASSRGQRYGYTFGSGTRLTVV.

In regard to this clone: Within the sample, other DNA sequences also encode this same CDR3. The CDR3 sequence: CASSLARQPQHF. In DNA form, the CDR3 reads TGTGCCAGCAGTTTAGCCCGTCAGCCCCAGCATTTT. The chain couples TRBV12-3 or TRBV12-4 to TRBJ1-5; D unresolved. With 0 bases removed from V and 6 bases from J, the gap between germline ends came to 3 bases. This CDR3 is built from 12 residues.

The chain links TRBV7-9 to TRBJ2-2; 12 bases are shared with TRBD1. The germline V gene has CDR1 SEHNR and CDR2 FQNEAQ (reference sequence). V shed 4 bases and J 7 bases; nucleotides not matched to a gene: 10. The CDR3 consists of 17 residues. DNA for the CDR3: TGTGCCAGCAGCTCCCGGGACAGGGGGCTGAAATTCGGGGAGCTGTTTTTT. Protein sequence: CASSSRDRGLKFGELFF.

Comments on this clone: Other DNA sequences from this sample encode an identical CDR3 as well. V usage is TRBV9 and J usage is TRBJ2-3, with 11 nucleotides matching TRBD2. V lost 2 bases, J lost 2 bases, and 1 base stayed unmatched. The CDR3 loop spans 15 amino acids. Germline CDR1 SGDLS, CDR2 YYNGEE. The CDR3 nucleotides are TGTGCCAGCAGCGTTAGCGGGGGGGCCACAGATACGCAGTATTTT. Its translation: CASSVSGGATDTQYF.

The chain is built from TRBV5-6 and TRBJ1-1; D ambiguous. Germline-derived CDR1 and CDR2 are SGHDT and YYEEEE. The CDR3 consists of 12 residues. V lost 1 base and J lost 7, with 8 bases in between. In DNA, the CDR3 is TGTGCCAGCAGCTTGAACCAGCTTGAAGCTTTCTTT. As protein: CASSLNQLEAFF.

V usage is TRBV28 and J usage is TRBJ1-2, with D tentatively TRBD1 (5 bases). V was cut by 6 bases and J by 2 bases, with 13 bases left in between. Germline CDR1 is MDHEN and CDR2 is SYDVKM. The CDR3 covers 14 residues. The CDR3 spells CASRPGDRNYGYTF. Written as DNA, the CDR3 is TGTGCCAGCAGACCCGGCGACAGAAACTATGGCTACACCTTC.

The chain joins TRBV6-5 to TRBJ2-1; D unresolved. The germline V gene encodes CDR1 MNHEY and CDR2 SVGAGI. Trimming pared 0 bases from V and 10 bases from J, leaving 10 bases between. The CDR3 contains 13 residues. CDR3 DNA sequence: TGTGCCAGCAGTTACTCGGTGTTAGGCGAGCAGTTCTTC. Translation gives CASSYSVLGEQFF.

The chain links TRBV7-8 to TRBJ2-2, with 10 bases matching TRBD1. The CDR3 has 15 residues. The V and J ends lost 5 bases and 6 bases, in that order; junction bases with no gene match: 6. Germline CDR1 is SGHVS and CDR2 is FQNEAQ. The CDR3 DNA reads TGTGCCAGCAGCGACAGGGGGCGCATGCCCGGGGAGCTGTTTTTT. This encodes CASSDRGRMPGELFF.

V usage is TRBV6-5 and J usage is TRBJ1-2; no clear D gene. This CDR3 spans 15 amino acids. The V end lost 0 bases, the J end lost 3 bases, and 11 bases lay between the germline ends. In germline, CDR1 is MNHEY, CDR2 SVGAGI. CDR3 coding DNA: TGTGCCAGCAGTTACTCGACCGCAGGCGACTATGGCTACACCTTC. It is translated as CASSYSTAGDYGYTF.